This TCR beta chain was retrieved from a study of identical twins. Regarding the study as a whole: Because invariant MAIT and iNKT cells could be present, zero-insertion analyses could be partly confounded. Within monozygotic twins, out-of-frame TCR alpha sharing was underestimated by the models.

Note on this clonotype: Its specificity is unknown.

Through template switching, a universal primer site was introduced, and the cDNA contained unique molecular identifiers. TCRdb independently ran MiXCR on the 5' RACE reads; one entry per CDR3 protein. The sample lists just over 500,000 distinct CDR3 sequences; roughly a fifth were seen once. Germline CDR1 is MNHEY and CDR2 is SVGEGT. Trimming left V 2 bases short and J 5 bases short, with 12 bases between. This CDR3 has 15 amino acids. The sample was also reused in another study, on T cells expressing NK-cell markers. That report adds: Top CD8+ clonotypes included the dominant CD3+CD56+NKG2C+ clonotypes in roughly 6 donors.

This clonotype originated in a young woman in good health. Sequenced sample: CD4+ T cells sorted from blood. V usage is TRBV6-2 or TRBV6-3 and J usage is TRBJ2-2, with D perhaps TRBD2 (6 bases). CDR3 protein: CASSYRLALTGELFF. The DNA of the CDR3 is TGTGCCAGCAGTTACAGGCTAGCGTTAACCGGGGAGCTGTTTTTT.